The 24 T cell receptor beta chains below all came from one sample that was sequenced in a study of Ad26.COV2.S vaccination and SARS-CoV-2 variants. Stated treatment: roughly 20 received Ad26.COV2.S at low or high dose, single or two shots; about 5 received placebo; per-sample allocation not given. On day 63 after the first injection, vaccine and placebo recipients gave samples. Measured with immunoSEQ multiplex PCR; TCRdb has only the in-frame clones, and not every one. The sample yields under 500,000 clones, 92% seen once. Material: peripheral blood, obtained in a trial of Ad26.COV2.S vaccine versus placebo. Receptor source: a person aged 18-65 years who received the Ad26.COV2.S COVID-19 vaccine or a placebo.

The chain joins TRBV18 to TRBJ2-2; D uncertain. The CDR3 extends over 14 amino acids. Germline CDR1 is KGHSH and CDR2 is LQKENI. Trimming removed 3 bases at V and 5 bases at J, with 10 bases between. CDR3 nucleotide sequence: TGTGCCAGCTCACCCCCTGGGTCTACCGGGGAGCTGTTTTTT. Residues: CASSPPGSTGELFF.

This clone came up a few times. The CDR3: CASSSRGQGVEPQHF. The CDR3 coding sequence is TGTGCCAGCAGTTCCAGGGGACAGGGCGTGGAGCCCCAGCATTTT. The chain has TRBV28 and TRBJ1-5, with TRBD1 matching over 9 bases. This CDR3 comprises 15 residues. Germline CDR1 is MDHEN and CDR2 is SYDVKM. After removal of 4 bases from V and 8 bases from J, the junction contained 9 bases not matched to a gene.

The rearrangement uses TRBV10-3 and TRBJ1-2, with a weak D call TRBD1 (5 bases). V was pared by 6 bases and J by 3 bases, with 8 bases between. Germline V gives CDR1 ENHRY, CDR2 SYGVKD. This CDR3 is built from 12 residues. The CDR3 sequence: CAIRGQDYGYTF. The CDR3 coding sequence is TGTGCCATCAGGGGGCAGGACTATGGCTACACCTTC.

J is TRBJ2-1 and V is TRBV11-2; D remains ambiguous. The CDR3 runs 15 residues. Trimming left V 4 bases short and J 3 bases short, with 13 bases between. Germline lookup yields CDR1 SGHAT and CDR2 FQNNGV. The CDR3 DNA follows: TGTGCCAGCAGCTCCCTTACTGTCTACTACAATGAGCAGTTCTTC. Residues: CASSSLTVYYNEQFF.

This clone was seen only once. The chain links TRBV7-8 to TRBJ2-7; 8 bases map to TRBD1. CDR1 SGHVS and CDR2 FQNEAQ come from the germline V gene. The J segment lost 5 bases and the V segment lost 5 bases, leaving 8 bases of the junction unmatched. The CDR3 runs to 14 residues. Here the CDR3 DNA reads TGTGCCAGCAGCGAAGGACAGGGATTCCACGAGCAGTACTTC. Translated: CASSEGQGFHEQYF.

V and J are TRBV6-2 or TRBV6-3 and TRBJ2-1; no reliable D call. There are 13 residues in the CDR3. V dropped 6 bases and J dropped 8 bases, with 14 bases sitting between them. Germline V gene sequence: CDR1 MNHEY, CDR2 SVGEGT. CDR3 DNA sequence: TGTGCCAGCAGCCCCATTGTTGTCGATGAGCAGTTCTTC. Its translation is CASSPIVVDEQFF.

V gene TRBV27 combines with J gene TRBJ1-4, with D perhaps matching TRBD1 (6 bases). The CDR3 runs to 15 residues. Germline CDR1 and CDR2: MNHEY and SMNVEV (reference sequence). V was pared by 7 bases and J by 4 bases, with 16 bases between. CDR3 loop: CASKLAGVSNEKLFF. The CDR3, as DNA: TGTGCCAGCAAACTAGCAGGGGTCAGTAATGAAAAACTGTTTTTT.

This clone was detected a few times. The chain links TRBV7-9 to TRBJ2-5; the D is unclear. V was pared by 4 bases and J by 5 bases, with 14 bases between. This CDR3 contains 14 residues. Germline loops: CDR1 SEHNR, CDR2 FQNEAQ (reference sequence). The CDR3 nucleotides read TGTGCCAGCAGCTGGGGTTCTACCGGGGAGACCCAGTACTTC. This codes for CASSWGSTGETQYF.

The genes are TRBV6-5 and TRBJ2-7, with TRBD1 as a possible D gene (6 bases). The CDR3 runs to 13 residues. The germline gives CDR1 MNHEY, CDR2 SVGAGI. V lost 7 bases to trimming and J lost 1 base, with 11 bases between them. In nucleotides, the CDR3 is TGTGCCAGCACCAAAACAGGGTCCTACGAGCAGTACTTC. Translated: CASTKTGSYEQYF.

The chain links TRBV19 to TRBJ1-2; 8 bases line up with TRBD1. J was trimmed by 4 bases and V by 5 bases; bases with no gene match: 12. The length of the CDR3 is 16 residues. The germline CDR1 and CDR2 sequences are LNHDA and SQIVND (reference sequence). The CDR3 protein is CASSLTGTGKLYGYTF. The CDR3 nucleotides read TGTGCCAGTAGTCTTACCGGGACAGGCAAACTCTATGGCTACACCTTC.

The chain employs TRBV9 and TRBJ2-3; unclear D gene. Trimming took 2 bases from V and 5 from J, leaving 15 bases between them. The CDR3 has 15 residues. Germline lookup yields CDR1 SGDLS and CDR2 YYNGEE. CDR3 region: CASSVVGVGEDTQYF. The CDR3 nucleotides read TGTGCCAGCAGCGTCGTCGGAGTCGGTGAAGATACGCAGTATTTT.

This clone occurred once. Other DNA sequences from this sample encode an identical CDR3 as well. The chain joins TRBV5-1 to TRBJ1-1; D is ambiguous. With 0 bases removed from V and 0 bases from J, the gap between germline ends came to 6 bases. The CDR3 contains 14 residues. CDR1 and CDR2 from the germline V gene are SGHRS and YFSETQ. The CDR3 region has the DNA TGCGCCAGCAGCTTGGCTACAATGAACACTGAAGCTTTCTTT. Its translation: CASSLATMNTEAFF.

This chain uses TRBV24-1 with TRBJ1-5, with TRBD1 matching 7 bases. J lost 1 base, V lost 8 bases, and 4 bases had no gene match. The CDR3 length is 14 residues. Germline V lookup: CDR1 KGHDR, CDR2 SFDVKD. CDR3 bases: TGTGCCACCATTCCAGGGGGGAGCAATCAGCCCCAGCATTTT. Its translation is CATIPGGSNQPQHF.

V and J are TRBV28 and TRBJ2-5, with D perhaps matching TRBD2 (5 bases). In germline, CDR1 is MDHEN, CDR2 SYDVKM. The CDR3 contains 13 residues. Trimming cost V 6 bases and J 1 base, with 9 bases left between them. The CDR3 loop reads CASRSGFQETQYF. In DNA, the CDR3 is TGTGCCAGCAGGAGCGGCTTCCAAGAGACCCAGTACTTC.

Written as DNA, the CDR3 is TGTGCCAGCAGCCGCGCCGGGACAGGGGCTCAGCCCCAGCATTTT. Its translation is CASSRAGTGAQPQHF. The genes are TRBV7-8 and TRBJ1-5; 10 bases match TRBD1. Germline V gene data show CDR1 as SGHVS and CDR2 as FQNEAQ. The CDR3 contains 15 residues. The V segment lost 5 bases and the J segment 6 bases; nucleotides outside the gene matches: 7.

This clone was seen only once. J is TRBJ2-1 and V is TRBV30; D is undetermined. V was pared by 0 bases and J by 10 bases, with 16 bases between. This CDR3 has 14 residues. Germline V CDR1 and CDR2: GTSNPN, SVGIG (reference sequence). For the CDR3, the DNA is TGTGCCTGGAGTGTAAAGGTTTGGCCCGGGGAGCAGTTCTTC. Protein sequence: CAWSVKVWPGEQFF.

This clone was seen only a few times. This rearrangement joins TRBV30 to TRBJ1-1; no firm D call. The CDR3 consists of 13 residues. The V gene's germline CDR1 is GTSNPN and CDR2 SVGIG (reference sequence). V lost 3 bases, J lost 4 bases, and 12 bases lay in between. The CDR3: CAWRRVGITEAFF. The DNA of the CDR3 is TGTGCCTGGAGGAGGGTGGGGATCACTGAAGCTTTCTTT. Filled out from reference TRBV30 and TRBJ1-1, the complete variable domain reads SQTIHQWPATLVQPVGSPLSLECTVEGTSNPNLYWYRQAAGRGLQLLFYSVGIGQISSEVPQNLSASRPQDRQFILSSKKLLLSDSGFYLCAWRRVGITEAFFGQGTRLTVV.

The chain carries TRBV7-2 and TRBJ2-1; D is perhaps TRBD2 (5 bases). The V gene's germline CDR1 is SGHTA and CDR2 FQGNSA. The V and J ends lost 2 bases and 5 bases respectively, with 10 bases between them. The CDR3 length is 14 residues. CDR3 sequence: CASSLLDWNNEQFF. CDR3 nucleotides: TGTGCCAGCAGCTTATTGGACTGGAACAATGAGCAGTTCTTC. The entire variable domain, with the rest obtained from reference TRBV7-2 and TRBJ2-1, is as follows: GAGVSQSPSNKVTEKGKDVELRCDPISGHTALYWYRQSLGQGLEFLIYFQGNSAPDKSGLPSDRFSAERTGGSVSTLTIQRTQQEDSAVYLCASSLLDWNNEQFFGPGTRLTVL.

The CDR3 DNA reads as TGTGCCAGCAGCCTCGGCAGGGGGCTTGGGGAGCTGTTTTTT. Its protein is CASSLGRGLGELFF. J is TRBJ2-2 and V is TRBV3-1 (or the pseudogene TRBV3-2); 8 bases match TRBD1. Germline V gene sequence: CDR1 LGHDT, CDR2 YNNKEL (reference sequence). J lost 8 bases, V lost 4 bases, and 6 bases had no gene match. This CDR3 is built from 14 residues.

Written as DNA, the CDR3 is TGTGCCAGCAGCCAAGAGGCCGGGAACTTCGGCAAAGAGACCCAGTACTTC. Protein: CASSQEAGNFGKETQYF. This chain connects TRBV3-1 (or the pseudogene TRBV3-2) to TRBJ2-5, with D possibly matching TRBD2 (5 bases). The CDR3 contains 17 residues. The V end lost 0 bases, the J end lost 3 bases, and 17 bases lay between the germline ends. CDR1 is LGHDT and CDR2 is YNNKEL in the germline V gene (reference sequence).

The CDR3: CASSQGRTIYGYTF. DNA of the CDR3: TGTGCCAGCAGCCAAGGGCGGACGATCTATGGCTACACCTTC. The chain employs TRBV3-1 (or the pseudogene TRBV3-2) and TRBJ1-2; D not resolved. The germline V gene encodes CDR1 LGHDT and CDR2 YNNKEL (reference sequence). V dropped 1 base and J dropped 4 bases, with 10 bases sitting between them. This CDR3 contains 14 residues.

V gene TRBV19 combines with J gene TRBJ1-1; the match to TRBD1 covers 11 bases. The CDR3 loop spans 17 amino acids. J gave up 5 bases and V 5 bases, and 13 bases lay outside the gene matches. Germline CDR1 LNHDA, CDR2 SQIVND (reference sequence). The CDR3 sequence: CASSPGTGGLRPTEAFF. CDR3 sequence (DNA): TGTGCCAGTAGTCCCGGGACAGGGGGGCTTAGACCGACTGAAGCTTTCTTT.

V is TRBV10-3 and J is TRBJ2-5; a possible D gene is TRBD2 (6 bases). The CDR3 length is 12 residues. From germline, CDR1 is ENHRY and CDR2 SYGVKD. Trimming removed 10 bases from V and 5 bases from J, with 14 bases in between. The CDR3 sequence is CATGTGVETQYF. DNA for the CDR3: TGTGCCACCGGCACGGGGGTGGAGACCCAGTACTTC.

The gene calls are TRBV4-3 and TRBJ2-7, with 7 bases that match TRBD2. This CDR3 is built from 15 residues. J was trimmed by 0 bases and V by 4 bases; bases with no gene match: 6. CDR1 LGHNA and CDR2 YSLEER come from the germline V gene. CDR3: CASSPTSLSSYEQYF. CDR3 coding DNA: TGCGCCAGCAGCCCGACTAGCCTCAGCTCCTACGAGCAGTACTTC.